This paragraph covers one T cell receptor (beta chain) sequence. Its antigen is unknown. Between the trimmed V and J ends, which lost 3 bases and 5 bases, there was a span of 16 bases. The CDR3 runs to 15 residues. Germline V gene lookup returns CDR1 SGDLS and CDR2 YYNGEE. This sample is drawn from a study of STAT5B mutations in CD4+ large granular lymphocyte leukemia. TCRdb keeps only in-frame clones here, not all; method: immunoSEQ multiplex PCR. Among 30,000 to 35,000 clones listed, 70% to 90% were seen once. Regarding the study as a whole: Without HLA matching, higher CD4+ than CD8+ T-LGLL clonality could reflect small sample size.

The chain recombines TRBV9 with TRBJ2-3; tentative D call: TRBD1 (6 bases). Sequencing was carried out using CD4+ T cells from blood buffy coats. The TCR sequence derives from a human donor in good health. The CDR3 here is CASSGGPGYGDTQYF. The CDR3 DNA is TGTGCCAGCAGCGGGGGGCCAGGGTACGGAGATACGCAGTATTTT.